Below are 4 T cell receptor beta chains sequenced from a single sample in a study of T cells in Graves' hyperthyroidism and ophthalmopathy. The TCR beta CDR3 regions underwent amplification using RNA transcripts as the source. The study used the HTBI primer set for a first-round RT-PCR of the TCR CDR3. TCRdb ran MiXCR on the multiplex PCR reads and lists one entry per CDR3 protein. The table shows a few hundred thousand distinct CDR3 sequences, with 13% to 15% occurring only once. The specimen sequenced was blood. The receptor set was obtained from a young woman with Graves' ophthalmopathy.

Many counts were recorded for this clonotype. This chain joins TRBV2 and TRBJ2-7; 7 nucleotides agree with TRBD2. Germline V gene data show CDR1 as SNHLY and CDR2 as FYNNEI. V lost 5 bases to trimming and J lost 3 bases; unmatched junction nucleotides: 7. The CDR3 runs 14 residues. The CDR3 spells CASSPYRGVYEQYF. The CDR3 region has the DNA TGTGCCAGCAGTCCCTATCGGGGGGTCTACGAGCAGTACTTC.

The chain links TRBV13 to TRBJ1-1, with D possibly being TRBD1 (6 bases). The germline CDR1 and CDR2 sequences are PRHDT and FYEKMQ (reference sequence). CDR3 length: 16 residues. V shed 7 bases and J shed 6 bases, with 24 bases lying between them. As DNA, the CDR3 is TGTGCCAGCACCCACACCCCTCTGGACAGTGGGGCTGAAGCTTTCTTT. Translation: CASTHTPLDSGAEAFF.

This clonotype has just a few counts. The chain links TRBV5-1 to TRBJ1-1, with D possibly matching TRBD1 (6 bases). Germline assignment: CDR1 SGHRS and CDR2 YFSETQ. Trimming removed 3 bases at V and 3 bases at J, with 9 bases between. The CDR3 is 13 residues long. The CDR3 bases are TGCGCCAGCAGCTCTTCAGGGGACACTGAAGCTTTCTTT. It encodes CASSSSGDTEAFF.

This clonotype was seen at least ten times. The CDR3 here is CATSDGRSLNTEAFF. The DNA for the CDR3 is TGTGCCACCAGTGATGGAAGAAGCTTGAACACTGAAGCTTTCTTT. This rearrangement joins TRBV24-1 to TRBJ1-1, with D unresolved. CDR1 is KGHDR, CDR2 SFDVKD, per germline. This CDR3 comprises 15 residues. Trimming shortened V by 3 bases and J by 0 bases, and 10 bases separated the two germline ends.